This is a list of T cell receptor beta chains from one sample in a study of blood T cell repertoires in COVID-19. The table came from immunoSEQ multiplex PCR; TCRdb's copy has only in-frame clones and leaves some out. The repertoire has 110,000 to 150,000 clones, about four fifths of them found once; the top ten carry approximately 1.8%. Material for sequencing was PBMCs or T cells enriched from blood (not recorded which). All receptors derive from a woman in her late teens or twenties who had been exposed to COVID-19. The CDR3 runs from the conserved cysteine through the conserved F or W. The D gene is left open where the match is weak. A clone size is listed for some rows: how often the clone was seen (once, few, many), or a class if it is expanded.

V gene: TRBV6-1; D gene: TRBD1; J gene: TRBJ2-6; clone size: once; CDR3 protein: CASSEWWGTGHRPGANVLTF; CDR3 DNA: TGTGCCAGCAGTGAATGGTGGGGGACAGGGCACCGGCCTGGGGCCAACGTCCTGACTTTC
V gene: TRBV14; D gene: TRBD1; J gene: TRBJ1-5; clone size: NA; CDR3 protein: CASSQDLKDRARGNQPQHF; CDR3 DNA: TGTGCCAGCAGCCAAGACCTAAAGGACAGGGCGCGGGGCAATCAGCCCCAGCATTTT
V gene: TRBV6-6; D gene: TRBD1; J gene: TRBJ1-5; clone size: NA; CDR3 protein: CASSKRTGEGQPQHF; CDR3 DNA: TGTGCCAGCAGTAAACGGACAGGGGAGGGACAGCCCCAGCATTTT
V gene: TRBV7-3; D gene: TRBD1; J gene: TRBJ1-3; clone size: NA; CDR3 protein: CASSRTGLENTIYF; CDR3 DNA: TGTGCCAGCAGCCGGACAGGGTTGGAAAACACCATATATTTT
V gene: TRBV12-3/TRBV12-4; D gene: TRBD1; J gene: TRBJ1-1; clone size: NA; CDR3 protein: CASSFGDRSEAFF; CDR3 DNA: TGTGCCAGCAGTTTCGGGGACAGAAGTGAAGCTTTCTTT
V gene: TRBV2; D gene: TRBD1; J gene: TRBJ1-1; clone size: NA; CDR3 protein: CASRGQSYTEAFF; CDR3 DNA: TGTGCCAGCAGGGGACAGAGCTACACTGAAGCTTTCTTT
V gene: TRBV5-1; D gene: NA; J gene: TRBJ1-1; clone size: NA; CDR3 protein: CASSRQATNTEAFF; CDR3 DNA: TGCGCCAGCAGCAGACAGGCTACGAACACTGAAGCTTTCTTT
V gene: TRBV9; D gene: NA; J gene: TRBJ1-2; clone size: NA; CDR3 protein: CASSPGHGGIYGYTF; CDR3 DNA: TGTGCCAGCAGCCCCGGACACGGCGGGATCTATGGCTACACCTTC
V gene: TRBV19; D gene: NA; J gene: TRBJ1-6; clone size: NA; CDR3 protein: CASSWSSYNSPLHF; CDR3 DNA: TGTGCCAGTAGCTGGAGCTCCTATAATTCACCCCTCCACTTT
V gene: TRBV7-9; D gene: TRBD1; J gene: TRBJ1-2; clone size: NA; CDR3 protein: CASSSFQGEEGYTF; CDR3 DNA: TGTGCCAGCAGCTCGTTCCAGGGGGAGGAAGGCTACACCTTC
V gene: TRBV27; D gene: TRBD1; J gene: TRBJ1-2; clone size: once; CDR3 protein: CASSKGAVYGYTF; CDR3 DNA: TGTGCCAGCAGTAAGGGGGCAGTCTATGGCTACACCTTC
V gene: TRBV14; D gene: NA; J gene: TRBJ1-2; clone size: NA; CDR3 protein: CASSQGNRGRRYYGYTF; CDR3 DNA: TGTGCCAGCAGCCAAGGAAATCGCGGTCGACGGTACTATGGCTACACCTTC
V gene: TRBV9; D gene: TRBD1; J gene: TRBJ2-4; clone size: NA; CDR3 protein: CASSPMTGTNIQYF; CDR3 DNA: TGTGCCAGCAGCCCCATGACAGGGACGAACATTCAGTACTTC
V gene: TRBV19; D gene: NA; J gene: TRBJ1-2; clone size: once; CDR3 protein: CASSILPPRGGDGYTF; CDR3 DNA: TGTGCCAGTAGTATCCTCCCCCCCCGGGGAGGTGACGGCTACACCTTC
V gene: TRBV27; D gene: TRBD2; J gene: TRBJ2-1; clone size: NA; CDR3 protein: CASSFWTSENNEQFF; CDR3 DNA: TGTGCCAGCAGTTTTTGGACTAGCGAAAACAATGAGCAGTTCTTC
V gene: TRBV6-5; D gene: TRBD2; J gene: TRBJ2-3; clone size: NA; CDR3 protein: CASISGRWDTQYF; CDR3 DNA: TGTGCCAGCATTAGCGGGAGGTGGGATACGCAGTATTTT
V gene: TRBV4-1; D gene: NA; J gene: TRBJ1-1; clone size: few; CDR3 protein: CASSQDLGRGSTEAFF; CDR3 DNA: TGCGCCAGCAGCCAAGATCTGGGCAGGGGAAGCACTGAAGCTTTCTTT
V gene: TRBV19; D gene: NA; J gene: TRBJ1-5; clone size: NA; CDR3 protein: CASSRTVPNQPQHF; CDR3 DNA: TGTGCCAGTAGCCGGACAGTTCCTAATCAGCCCCAGCATTTT
V gene: TRBV3-1/TRBV3-2; D gene: TRBD1; J gene: TRBJ2-6; clone size: few; CDR3 protein: CASSPYRGPGANVLTF; CDR3 DNA: TGTGCCAGCAGCCCGTACAGGGGGCCTGGGGCCAACGTCCTGACTTTC
V gene: TRBV21-1; D gene: NA; J gene: TRBJ1-5; clone size: NA; CDR3 protein: CASSLREITGGNGDQPQHF; CDR3 DNA: TGTGCCAGCAGCCTCAGAGAGATTACAGGGGGCAATGGAGATCAGCCCCAGCATTTT
V gene: TRBV6-5; D gene: NA; J gene: TRBJ2-2; clone size: NA; CDR3 protein: CASIAGTGELFF; CDR3 DNA: TGTGCCAGCATCGCGGGCACCGGGGAGCTGTTTTTT
V gene: TRBV12-3/TRBV12-4; D gene: NA; J gene: TRBJ2-7; clone size: NA; CDR3 protein: CASSLEAVPVQYF; CDR3 DNA: TGTGCCAGCAGTTTAGAGGCGGTGCCGGTGCAGTACTTC
V gene: TRBV2; D gene: TRBD1; J gene: TRBJ1-1; clone size: NA; CDR3 protein: CASSEVRGRGEAFF; CDR3 DNA: TGTGCCAGCAGTGAGGTCAGGGGGCGAGGGGAAGCTTTCTTT
V gene: TRBV2; D gene: NA; J gene: TRBJ1-1; clone size: NA; CDR3 protein: CASSEVDGSPEAFF; CDR3 DNA: TGTGCCAGCAGTGAAGTAGACGGGTCCCCTGAAGCTTTCTTT
V gene: TRBV7-9; D gene: NA; J gene: TRBJ1-4; clone size: NA; CDR3 protein: CASFPERETRDEKLFF; CDR3 DNA: TGTGCCAGCTTCCCAGAGAGGGAAACCAGAGATGAAAAACTGTTTTTT
V gene: TRBV2; D gene: TRBD1; J gene: TRBJ1-5; clone size: once; CDR3 protein: CASRSRGRGKNQPQHF; CDR3 DNA: TGTGCCAGCAGAAGTAGGGGCAGGGGGAAAAATCAGCCCCAGCATTTT
V gene: TRBV5-1; D gene: NA; J gene: TRBJ1-2; clone size: NA; CDR3 protein: CASSSGTTQGYTF; CDR3 DNA: TGCGCCAGCAGCTCCGGGACAACTCAGGGCTACACCTTC
V gene: TRBV28; D gene: TRBD1; J gene: TRBJ2-7; clone size: few; CDR3 protein: CASSPPSGRGWNF; CDR3 DNA: TGTGCCAGCAGTCCCCCGTCGGGCAGGGGGTGGAACTTC
V gene: TRBV27; D gene: NA; J gene: TRBJ2-2; clone size: NA; CDR3 protein: CASSVGLPVGELFF; CDR3 DNA: TGTGCCAGCAGTGTGGGGCTACCTGTTGGGGAGCTGTTTTTT
V gene: TRBV28; D gene: NA; J gene: TRBJ1-5; clone size: once; CDR3 protein: CASSSQDQPQHF; CDR3 DNA: TGTGCCAGCAGTTCTCAGGATCAGCCCCAGCATTTT
V gene: TRBV19; D gene: NA; J gene: TRBJ1-1; clone size: once; CDR3 protein: CASSTGDRRNTEAFF; CDR3 DNA: TGTGCCAGTTCGACAGGAGATCGAAGGAACACTGAAGCTTTCTTT
V gene: TRBV7-9; D gene: TRBD2; J gene: TRBJ2-2; clone size: NA; CDR3 protein: CASSLPSGRLMLFF; CDR3 DNA: TGTGCCAGCAGCTTACCTAGCGGGAGGTTGATGCTGTTTTTT
V gene: TRBV2; D gene: TRBD1; J gene: TRBJ1-2; clone size: NA; CDR3 protein: CASSDDRVGGYTF; CDR3 DNA: TGTGCCAGCAGTGATGACAGGGTGGGTGGCTACACCTTC
V gene: TRBV12-3/TRBV12-4; D gene: TRBD2; J gene: TRBJ2-1; clone size: NA; CDR3 protein: CASLSGIHEQFF; CDR3 DNA: TGTGCCAGCCTTAGCGGGATACATGAGCAGTTCTTC
V gene: TRBV7-9; D gene: NA; J gene: TRBJ2-1; clone size: NA; CDR3 protein: CASSYPAEGLNEQFF; CDR3 DNA: TGTGCCAGCAGCTACCCGGCTGAAGGACTCAATGAGCAGTTCTTC
V gene: TRBV5-1; D gene: TRBD1; J gene: TRBJ2-2; clone size: NA; CDR3 protein: CASRQGITNTGELFF; CDR3 DNA: TGCGCCAGCCGACAGGGGATAACGAACACCGGGGAGCTGTTTTTT
V gene: TRBV5-5; D gene: TRBD1; J gene: TRBJ1-1; clone size: NA; CDR3 protein: CASSRREDRSLPEAFF; CDR3 DNA: TGTGCCAGCAGCCGGAGAGAGGACAGGAGTTTACCTGAAGCTTTCTTT
V gene: TRBV5-6; D gene: TRBD1; J gene: TRBJ1-6; clone size: NA; CDR3 protein: CASSLAGVDRGYSPLHF; CDR3 DNA: TGTGCCAGCAGCTTGGCCGGCGTGGACAGGGGCTATTCACCCCTCCACTTT
V gene: TRBV25-1; D gene: TRBD1; J gene: TRBJ1-4; clone size: NA; CDR3 protein: CASSLSGGNEKLFF; CDR3 DNA: TGTGCCAGCAGCCTCTCAGGGGGTAATGAAAAACTGTTTTTT
V gene: TRBV5-8; D gene: TRBD2; J gene: TRBJ2-1; clone size: few; CDR3 protein: CASSLAATSGIRDEQFF; CDR3 DNA: TGTGCCAGCAGCTTGGCCGCGACTAGCGGGATCAGGGATGAGCAGTTCTTC
V gene: TRBV19; D gene: TRBD2; J gene: TRBJ2-1; clone size: few; CDR3 protein: CASSLIAGGRHEQFF; CDR3 DNA: TGTGCCAGTAGTCTAATAGCGGGAGGCCGCCATGAGCAGTTCTTC
V gene: TRBV18; D gene: NA; J gene: TRBJ1-1; clone size: NA; CDR3 protein: CASALGSNTEAFF; CDR3 DNA: TGTGCCAGCGCACTCGGTTCTAACACTGAAGCTTTCTTT
V gene: TRBV7-9; D gene: TRBD1; J gene: TRBJ2-1; clone size: NA; CDR3 protein: CASSLSGTVNEQFF; CDR3 DNA: TGTGCCAGCAGCTTATCCGGGACAGTGAATGAGCAGTTCTTC
V gene: TRBV5-1; D gene: NA; J gene: TRBJ2-3; clone size: NA; CDR3 protein: CASSLADVGVATDTQYF; CDR3 DNA: TGCGCCAGCAGCTTGGCCGATGTGGGAGTGGCCACAGATACGCAGTATTTT
V gene: TRBV5-1; D gene: NA; J gene: TRBJ1-1; clone size: NA; CDR3 protein: CASSLGTHTEAFF; CDR3 DNA: TGCGCCAGCAGCTTGGGGACACACACTGAAGCTTTCTTT
V gene: TRBV4-1; D gene: TRBD2; J gene: TRBJ2-3; clone size: NA; CDR3 protein: CASSQGLAGGLTSDTQYF; CDR3 DNA: TGCGCCAGCAGCCAAGGACTAGCGGGAGGGCTGACATCAGATACGCAGTATTTT
V gene: TRBV15; D gene: TRBD1; J gene: TRBJ1-2; clone size: NA; CDR3 protein: CATSRGDRGGGYTF; CDR3 DNA: TGTGCCACCAGCAGAGGGGACAGGGGAGGTGGCTACACCTTC